This record covers a single T cell receptor beta chain. The antigen remains unidentified. The read gets to within 3 residues of the CDR3 end, and the germline J gene fills in the rest. The data originate from a study of T cell clonality in common variable immunodeficiency. Blood came from CVID subjects not ill and not taking immunomodulatory or immunosuppressive medication. The ends lost 1 base at V and 6 bases at J; junction bases unmatched: 9. Germline values: CDR1 SGHVS, CDR2 FQNEAQ. The CDR3 extends over 15 amino acids. Study outcomes and limitations: Reportedly, TCR beta sequences from common variable immunodeficiency showed fewer deletions and N-nucleotide insertions. Authors noted CVID clonality's cause needs subpopulation repertoire sequencing.

The assay was immunoSEQ multiplex PCR, and TCRdb's table has in-frame clones only and misses some. The sample is made up of fewer than 20,000 clones, none counted only once. V usage is TRBV7-8 and J usage is TRBJ2-7; 7 bases align to TRBD2. The sequenced sample was peripheral blood mononuclear cells. This sequence was found in a human donor with common variable immunodeficiency. The CDR3 is CASSLGGTTPTEQYF. Incomplete CDR3 DNA: TGTGCCAGCAGCTTAGGAGGGACTACTCCTACCGAG. The full variable domain, rest sourced from reference TRBV7-8 and TRBJ2-7, is GAGVSQSPRYKVAKRGQDVALRCDPISGHVSLFWYQQALGQGPEFLTYFQNEAQLDKSGLPSDRFFAERPEGSVSTLKIQRTQQEDSAVYLCASSLGGTTPTEQYFGPGTRLTVT.